The next 19 T cell receptor beta chains were all read from a single sample in a study of blood T cell repertoires in COVID-19. Profiled with immunoSEQ multiplex PCR; TCRdb holds only in-frame clones, not every one. The sample carries 450,000 or so clones, about 87% recorded once. The source material was peripheral blood. The receptors here all came from a man aged 18 to 30 with COVID-19, enrolled during active disease.

The V gene is TRBV29-1, the J gene TRBJ1-3, with a weak D call TRBD1 (6 bases). The V end lost 4 bases, the J end lost 0 bases, and 16 bases lay between the germline ends. This CDR3 is 16 amino acids long. Per germline, CDR1 SQVTM and CDR2 ANQGSEA. CDR3 in DNA: TGCAGCGTTGCAGGAAGGGGGACTAACTCTGGAAACACCATATATTTT. As protein: CSVAGRGTNSGNTIYF.

CDR3 amino acids: CASSSGGEQYF. The CDR3 coding sequence is TGTGCCAGCAGCTCCGGGGGCGAGCAGTACTTC. This chain uses TRBV5-5 with TRBJ2-7; possible D gene TRBD2, 6 bases. V lost 3 bases to trimming and J lost 6 bases, with 7 bases between them. The CDR3 spans 11 residues. The V gene's germline CDR1 is SGHKS and CDR2 YYEKEE (reference sequence). Full variable domain (missing parts from reference TRBV5-5 and TRBJ2-7): DAGVTQSPTHLIKTRGQQVTLRCSPISGHKSVSWYQQVLGQGPQFIFQYYEKEERGRGNFPDRFSARQFPNYSSELNVNALLLGDSALYLCASSSGGEQYFGPGTRLTVT.

Note on this clone: Other nucleotide sequences from this sample produce the same CDR3. This chain uses TRBV20-1 with TRBJ2-3; D may be TRBD1 (5 bases). CDR1 and CDR2 from the germline V gene are DFQATT and SNEGSKA (reference sequence). V was shortened by 2 bases and J by 5 bases, with 5 bases between the two germline ends. This CDR3 contains 11 residues. The CDR3 coding sequence is TGCAGTGCTAGAAGGGGAGATACGCAGTATTTT. Protein: CSARRGDTQYF.

The chain is built from TRBV5-1 and TRBJ2-2, with D tentatively TRBD2 (6 bases). Germline V CDR1 and CDR2: SGHRS, YFSETQ. The CDR3 consists of 16 residues. Between the trimmed V and J ends, which lost 9 bases and 2 bases, there was a span of 20 bases. CDR3 bases: TGCGCCACCAAGAGCCGGACTACCTCAAACACCGGGGAGCTGTTTTTT. Residues: CATKSRTTSNTGELFF. Full variable domain (outside the CDR3, taken from reference TRBV5-1 and TRBJ2-2): KAGVTQTPRYLIKTRGQQVTLSCSPISGHRSVSWYQQTPGQGLQFLFEYFSETQRNKGNFPGRFSGRQFSNSRSEMNVSTLELGDSALYLCATKSRTTSNTGELFFGEGSRLTVL.

The chain has TRBV3-1 (or the pseudogene TRBV3-2) and TRBJ1-2, with a tentative D call TRBD1 (6 bases). Germline CDR1 is LGHDT and CDR2 is YNNKEL (reference sequence). V lost 3 bases to trimming and J lost 4 bases, with 18 bases between them. The CDR3 consists of 16 residues. In DNA, the CDR3 is TGTGCCAGCAGCCAGCTCCCGGGACAAAACTTCTATGGCTACACCTTC. Its protein product is CASSQLPGQNFYGYTF.

The V call is TRBV6-2 or TRBV6-3, the J call TRBJ1-1; D possibly corresponds to TRBD1 (6 bases). The ends were cut back, 0 bases at V and 10 bases at J, with 9 bases in the middle. The CDR3 is 12 residues long. CDR1 and CDR2 (germline): MNHEY, SVGEGT. CDR3 protein: CASSYSIGGAFF. CDR3 sequence (DNA): TGTGCCAGCAGTTACTCGATAGGGGGAGCTTTCTTT.

The chain carries TRBV19 and TRBJ2-7; tentatively, D is TRBD1 (5 bases). Germline CDR1 LNHDA, CDR2 SQIVND (reference sequence). The germline V and J ends were trimmed by 6 bases and 4 bases, with 19 bases remaining between them. The length of the CDR3 is 15 residues. This CDR3 reads CASSVDYGRDYEQYF. The CDR3 DNA reads TGTGCCAGTAGCGTCGATTATGGCAGGGATTACGAGCAGTACTTC.

The chain recombines TRBV10-2 with TRBJ2-1; TRBD2 matches 8 bases. From germline, CDR1 is WSHSY and CDR2 SAAADI. Trimming took 7 bases from V and 2 from J; bases not matched to a gene: 4. The CDR3 runs to 14 residues. DNA for the CDR3: TGCGCCAGCACTCGGGGGGGCCCCTACAATGAGCAGTTCTTC. It is translated as CASTRGGPYNEQFF.

This clone was counted a few times. This chain connects TRBV4-1 to TRBJ1-5; the D is unclear. CDR1 and CDR2 from the germline V gene are MGHRA and YSYEKL. The CDR3 runs 14 residues. V gave up 4 bases and J gave up 7 bases, with 14 bases separating them. The CDR3 reads CASSLEPGRQPQHF. The CDR3 coding sequence is TGCGCCAGCAGCCTTGAGCCGGGGAGGCAGCCCCAGCATTTT.

This clone has a single count. The chain employs TRBV28 and TRBJ2-3, with 7 bases fitting TRBD1. The CDR3 has 13 residues. V gave up 6 bases and J gave up 3 bases; unmatched junction bases: 3. CDR1 and CDR2 (germline): MDHEN, SYDVKM. DNA of the CDR3: TGTGCCAGCAGCCAGACAGGGACAGATACGCAGTATTTT. Its protein product is CASSQTGTDTQYF.

The genes are TRBV10-1 and TRBJ2-3; 8 bases are a match to TRBD1. Germline-derived CDR1 and CDR2 are WNHNN and SYGVQD (reference sequence). There are 15 residues in the CDR3. The V segment lost 1 base and the J segment 2 bases; nucleotides outside the gene matches: 2. CDR3 bases: TGCGCCAGCAGTGAGTACAGGGGGTTCACAGATACGCAGTATTTT. As protein: CASSEYRGFTDTQYF.

The rearrangement uses TRBV7-8 and TRBJ1-1; tentatively, D is TRBD1 (5 bases). Germline CDR1 SGHVS, CDR2 FQNEAQ. CDR3 size: 14 residues. V was pared by 1 base and J by 0 bases, with 6 bases between. CDR3 coding DNA: TGTGCCAGCAGCTTAGGACAGCTGAACACTGAAGCTTTCTTT. This encodes CASSLGQLNTEAFF.

V gene TRBV27 combines with J gene TRBJ2-7, with 8 positions matching TRBD2. The CDR3 extends over 14 amino acids. Germline V gene sequence: CDR1 MNHEY, CDR2 SMNVEV (reference sequence). J gave up 2 bases and V 6 bases, and 6 bases lay outside the gene matches. CDR3 in amino acids: CASRLTSGPYEQYF. The DNA for the CDR3 is TGTGCCAGCAGGCTTACTAGCGGACCCTACGAGCAGTACTTC.

The chain couples TRBV11-1 to TRBJ1-1; the D gene is possibly TRBD1 (5 bases). Looked up from germline, CDR1 is SGHAT and CDR2 is FQDESV (reference sequence). V lost 1 base and J 7 bases, leaving 13 bases between the germline ends. This CDR3 comprises 14 residues. CDR3: CASSLVGERGEAFF. The CDR3 DNA is TGTGCCAGCAGCTTAGTTGGGGAAAGGGGTGAAGCTTTCTTT.

The chain is built from TRBV11-3 and TRBJ2-7, with D perhaps TRBD2 (6 bases). Trimming stripped 5 bases from V and 2 bases from J, with 13 bases between. Germline V gives CDR1 SGHNT, CDR2 YENEEA. CDR3 length equals 14 residues. The CDR3 is CASSRGSSPYEQYF. CDR3 in DNA: TGTGCCAGCAGCCGGGGGTCTAGCCCCTACGAGCAGTACTTC.

This chain uses TRBV2 with TRBJ2-2; 9 bases align to TRBD1. CDR3 length equals 15 residues. The V and J ends lost 6 bases and 4 bases, in that order; junction bases with no gene match: 6. Per germline, CDR1 SNHLY and CDR2 FYNNEI. CDR3 sequence: CASRRDREGTGELFF. For the CDR3, the DNA is TGTGCCAGCAGACGGGACAGGGAGGGCACCGGGGAGCTGTTTTTT.

The chain couples TRBV6-5 to TRBJ2-7, with D unclear. Germline CDR1 MNHEY, CDR2 SVGAGI. There are 13 residues in the CDR3. Trimming stripped 9 bases from V and 2 bases from J, with 14 bases between. This CDR3 reads CASSQSLPYEQYF. CDR3 DNA sequence: TGTGCCAGTTCCCAAAGCCTACCCTACGAGCAGTACTTC.

This sequence joins TRBV6-6 and TRBJ2-3; 8 nucleotides line up with TRBD2. Trimming removed 0 bases from V and 2 bases from J; junction bases left unmatched: 4. CDR3 length equals 16 residues. Germline V gene data show CDR1 as MNHNY and CDR2 as SVGAGI (reference sequence). The CDR3 loop reads CASSYSSGGFTDTQYF. CDR3 nucleotide sequence: TGTGCCAGCAGTTACTCATCGGGGGGGTTCACAGATACGCAGTATTTT.

The chain employs TRBV27 and TRBJ1-6; D may be TRBD1 (6 bases). Trimming cost V 6 bases and J 8 bases, with 17 bases left between them. In germline, CDR1 is MNHEY, CDR2 SMNVEV (reference sequence). This CDR3 has 15 residues. CDR3 nucleotide sequence: TGTGCCAGCAGACCCACCGGACAGATTTATTCACCCCTCCACTTT. Translating gives CASRPTGQIYSPLHF.